These 21 T cell receptor beta chains were sequenced from one sample in a study of blood T cell repertoires in COVID-19. Assay used: immunoSEQ multiplex PCR; TCRdb lists only in-frame clones, some missing. The sample lists some 380,000 clones, approximately 87% occurring once. Sequenced material: PBMCs or T cells enriched from blood (not recorded which). All receptors derive from a man aged 30 to 39 who had recovered from COVID-19.

This clone occurred once. The rearrangement links TRBV29-1 to TRBJ1-1, with D tentatively TRBD1 (5 bases). V shed 4 bases and J shed 2 bases, with 11 bases lying between them. This CDR3 comprises 13 residues. Germline V gives CDR1 SQVTM, CDR2 ANQGSEA. CDR3 loop: CSVAGGENTEAFF. As DNA, the CDR3 is TGCAGCGTTGCGGGGGGAGAAAACACTGAAGCTTTCTTT.

The J gene is TRBJ1-1, the V gene TRBV5-1, with 7 bases lining up with TRBD1. Unmatched junction bases numbered 4, after V lost 7 bases and J lost 1 base. This CDR3 contains 13 residues. Per the germline V gene, CDR1 is SGHRS and CDR2 is YFSETQ. In DNA, the CDR3 is TGCGCCAGCGGGTGGGACAGGAACACTGAAGCTTTCTTT. It yields the protein CASGWDRNTEAFF. Based on the CDR3 plus reference TRBV5-1 and TRBJ1-1, the full variable domain is KAGVTQTPRYLIKTRGQQVTLSCSPISGHRSVSWYQQTPGQGLQFLFEYFSETQRNKGNFPGRFSGRQFSNSRSEMNVSTLELGDSALYLCASGWDRNTEAFFGQGTRLTVV.

V usage is TRBV7-9 and J usage is TRBJ2-5, with TRBD2 matching over 9 bases. Germline V gene sequence: CDR1 SEHNR, CDR2 FQNEAQ (reference sequence). The CDR3 consists of 17 residues. V lost 1 base and J lost 1; bases outside the gene matches: 7. CDR3 DNA: TGTGCCAGCAGCTTAGGGACTAGCGTGGGAACCCAAGAGACCCAGTACTTC. Translation: CASSLGTSVGTQETQYF.

This clone was picked up a small number of times. This rearrangement joins TRBV15 to TRBJ1-5; a weak D match, TRBD1 (6 bases). V shed 3 bases and J shed 7 bases, with 22 bases lying between them. CDR3 length: 17 residues. Germline CDR1 reads LNHNV; CDR2 reads YYDKDF (reference sequence). CDR3 DNA sequence: TGTGCCACCAGCAGCACTATCGGGGGGGCGCGAGGCCAGCCCCAGCATTTT. It specifies CATSSTIGGARGQPQHF.

The rearrangement joins TRBV5-1 to TRBJ2-7, with 8 bases aligning to TRBD2. The CDR3 runs 16 residues. The J segment lost 0 bases and the V segment lost 1 base, leaving 6 bases of the junction unmatched. Germline lookup yields CDR1 SGHRS and CDR2 YFSETQ. The CDR3 nucleotides read TGCGCCAGCAGCTTGTCAGCGGGGGACCCCTCCTACGAGCAGTACTTC. Translating gives CASSLSAGDPSYEQYF. The variable domain in full, completed from reference TRBV5-1 and TRBJ2-7, reads KAGVTQTPRYLIKTRGQQVTLSCSPISGHRSVSWYQQTPGQGLQFLFEYFSETQRNKGNFPGRFSGRQFSNSRSEMNVSTLELGDSALYLCASSLSAGDPSYEQYFGPGTRLTVT.

The chain uses TRBV27 and TRBJ1-1; D might be TRBD1 (5 bases). The V gene's germline CDR1 is MNHEY and CDR2 SMNVEV (reference sequence). This CDR3 contains 14 residues. V was pared by 4 bases and J by 1 base, with 10 bases between. CDR3 region: CASSSHDRNTEAFF. The CDR3 DNA reads TGTGCCAGCAGTTCCCACGACAGGAACACTGAAGCTTTCTTT.

As for this clone: This sample includes further DNA sequences coding for the same CDR3. The chain links TRBV4-2 to TRBJ2-7; D ambiguous. This CDR3 spans 13 amino acids. In germline, CDR1 is LGHNA, CDR2 YNFKEQ. V dropped 0 bases and J dropped 4 bases, with 7 bases sitting between them. Here the CDR3 DNA reads TGTGCCAGCAGCCAAGACAGGAATTACGAGCAGTACTTC. Translation: CASSQDRNYEQYF.

The rearrangement joins TRBV7-6 to TRBJ2-3; a weak D match, TRBD1 (6 bases). Germline CDR1 is SGHVS and CDR2 is FNYEAQ. V dropped 0 bases and J dropped 7 bases, with 14 bases sitting between them. The CDR3 runs 15 residues. The CDR3 region is CASSLAIYGGNTQYF. Here the CDR3 DNA reads TGTGCCAGCAGCTTAGCAATCTATGGGGGCAATACGCAGTATTTT.

The chain employs TRBV7-2 and TRBJ2-6; unclear D gene. CDR1 is SGHTA, CDR2 FQGNSA, per germline. This CDR3 spans 15 amino acids. Trimming took off 5 bases at V and 6 bases at J, with 14 bases between the two ends. Written as DNA, the CDR3 is TGTGCCAGCAGCGGCAACAATTGGTCGGCCAACGTCCTGACTTTC. This sequence encodes CASSGNNWSANVLTF.

The J gene is TRBJ2-3, the V gene TRBV19, with D perhaps TRBD2 (5 bases). The germline V and J ends were trimmed by 4 bases and 0 bases, with 8 bases remaining between them. Looked up from germline, CDR1 is LNHDA and CDR2 is SQIVND (reference sequence). This CDR3 is 14 amino acids long. The CDR3, as DNA: TGTGCCAGTAGTACCGGGGAGAGCACAGATACGCAGTATTTT. Translating it yields CASSTGESTDTQYF. Combining the CDR3 with reference TRBV19 and TRBJ2-3 gives the whole variable domain DGGITQSPKYLFRKEGQNVTLSCEQNLNHDAMYWYRQDPGQGLRLIYYSQIVNDFQKGDIAEGYSVSREKKESFPLTVTSAQKNPTAFYLCASSTGESTDTQYFGPGTRLTVL.

This chain joins TRBV3-1 (or the pseudogene TRBV3-2) and TRBJ1-3; D is undetermined. Trimming left V 0 bases short and J 0 bases short, with 15 bases between. This CDR3 is 18 amino acids long. Germline V gives CDR1 LGHDT, CDR2 YNNKEL (reference sequence). Here the CDR3 reads CASSQEAMTRGSGNTIYF. The CDR3 DNA is TGTGCCAGCAGCCAAGAGGCGATGACCCGCGGCTCTGGAAACACCATATATTTT.

The chain couples TRBV3-1 (or the pseudogene TRBV3-2) to TRBJ2-3; 8 positions match TRBD1. V dropped 6 bases and J dropped 9; count of bases not matched to a gene: 5. Germline V gene lookup returns CDR1 LGHDT and CDR2 YNNKEL (reference sequence). The CDR3 is 12 amino acids. The CDR3 nucleotides read TGTGCCAGCAGGGACAGGGTTGGGACGCAGTATTTT. Encoded protein: CASRDRVGTQYF.

This clone turned up a few times. The chain is built from TRBV14 and TRBJ1-2, with TRBD1 matching 9 bases. Germline lookup yields CDR1 SGHDN and CDR2 FVKESK. This CDR3 contains 16 residues. Trimming removed 4 bases from V and 4 bases from J; junction bases left unmatched: 10. As DNA, the CDR3 is TGTGCCAGCAGCCTTGGGACAGGGAATCTATTCTATGGCTACACCTTC. Translating gives CASSLGTGNLFYGYTF.

The chain combines TRBV6-5 with TRBJ1-1, with D unclear. Germline values: CDR1 MNHEY, CDR2 SVGAGI. V dropped 2 bases and J dropped 0 bases, with 13 bases sitting between them. The CDR3 consists of 16 residues. This CDR3 reads CASSYGWVDMNTEAFF. The CDR3 DNA follows: TGTGCCAGCAGTTACGGTTGGGTCGACATGAACACTGAAGCTTTCTTT.

CDR3 coding DNA: TGTGCCAGCAGCCTTACAGGGGACTATGGCTACACCTTC. Protein product: CASSLTGDYGYTF. This chain connects TRBV5-5 to TRBJ1-2, with 7 nucleotides matching TRBD1. CDR1 and CDR2 from the germline V gene are SGHKS and YYEKEE (reference sequence). The length of the CDR3 is 13 residues. V dropped 4 bases and J dropped 3; count of bases not matched to a gene: 3.

The rearrangement uses TRBV29-1 and TRBJ2-7, with TRBD1 identical over 7 bases. J was trimmed by 2 bases and V by 0 bases; bases with no gene match: 10. CDR1 is SQVTM, CDR2 ANQGSEA, per germline. The CDR3 covers 16 residues. The CDR3 loop is CSVEDPKGTATYEQYF. CDR3 in DNA: TGCAGCGTTGAAGATCCTAAGGGGACAGCTACCTACGAGCAGTACTTC.

The chain has TRBV7-2 and TRBJ1-6, with D possibly TRBD1 on 5 matching bases. This CDR3 contains 15 residues. Germline V gene data show CDR1 as SGHTA and CDR2 as FQGNSA. The ends were cut back, 5 bases at V and 5 bases at J, with 13 bases in the middle. The CDR3 bases are TGTGCCAGCAGCCCTCCGGGACTGAATAATTCACCCCTCCACTTT. Encoded protein: CASSPPGLNNSPLHF.

This chain connects TRBV3-1 (or the pseudogene TRBV3-2) to TRBJ2-7; 8 nucleotides line up with TRBD2. In germline, CDR1 is LGHDT, CDR2 YNNKEL (reference sequence). CDR3 length: 16 amino acids. The trim removed 1 base at V and 4 bases at J, leaving 9 bases unmatched. CDR3 DNA: TGTGCCAGCAGCCAAGTACTCCGGGGGGGCCCTTACGAGCAGTACTTC. It translates to CASSQVLRGGPYEQYF.

This chain connects TRBV10-2 to TRBJ2-1; maybe TRBD1 (5 bases). Trimming took off 6 bases at V and 9 bases at J, with 15 bases between the two ends. Germline-derived CDR1 and CDR2 are WSHSY and SAAADI. The length of the CDR3 is 13 residues. CDR3 in DNA: TGCGCCAGCAGAGCGACAGCCCCAGGTGAGCAGTTCTTC. Protein sequence: CASRATAPGEQFF.

CDR3 sequence reads: CASSPVPPGDREETQYF. In nucleotides, the CDR3 is TGTGCCAGTAGTCCCGTACCCCCGGGAGACAGAGAAGAGACCCAGTACTTC. This chain joins TRBV19 and TRBJ2-5, with D possibly matching TRBD2 (6 bases). This CDR3 is built from 17 residues. Germline assignment: CDR1 LNHDA and CDR2 SQIVND (reference sequence). Trimming stripped 5 bases from V and 3 bases from J, with 22 bases between.

The CDR3 DNA reads as TGTGCCTGGGAGGAGGGAACCAACACTGAAGCTTTCTTT. Translating gives CAWEEGTNTEAFF. The V and J genes are TRBV30 and TRBJ1-1; D is unclear. The ends were cut back, 5 bases at V and 2 bases at J, with 12 bases in the middle. CDR1 and CDR2 from the germline V gene are GTSNPN and SVGIG (reference sequence). The length of the CDR3 is 13 residues. The full variable domain, completed using reference TRBV30 and TRBJ1-1, is SQTIHQWPATLVQPVGSPLSLECTVEGTSNPNLYWYRQAAGRGLQLLFYSVGIGQISSEVPQNLSASRPQDRQFILSSKKLLLSDSGFYLCAWEEGTNTEAFFGQGTRLTVV.